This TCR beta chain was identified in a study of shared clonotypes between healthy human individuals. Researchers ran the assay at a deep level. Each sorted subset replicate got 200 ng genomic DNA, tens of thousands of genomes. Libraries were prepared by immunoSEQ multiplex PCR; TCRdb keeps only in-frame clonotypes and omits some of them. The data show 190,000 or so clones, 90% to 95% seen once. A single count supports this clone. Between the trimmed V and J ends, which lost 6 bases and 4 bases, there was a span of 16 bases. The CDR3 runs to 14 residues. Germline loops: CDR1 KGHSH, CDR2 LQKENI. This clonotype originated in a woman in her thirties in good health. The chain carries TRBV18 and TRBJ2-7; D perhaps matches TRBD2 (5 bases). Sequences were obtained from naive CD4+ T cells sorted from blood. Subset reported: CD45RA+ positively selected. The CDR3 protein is CASSPDWRSYEQYF. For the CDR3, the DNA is TGTGCCAGCTCGCCGGACTGGAGATCTTACGAGCAGTACTTC. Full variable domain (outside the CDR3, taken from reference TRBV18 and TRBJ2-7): NAGVMQNPRHLVRRRGQEARLRCSPMKGHSHVYWYRQLPEEGLKFMVYLQKENIIDESGMPKERFSAEFPKEGPSILRIQQVVRGDSAAYFCASSPDWRSYEQYFGPGTRLTVT.